This entry is about one TCR beta chain. This may be a read error: a much more frequent sequence differs by one nucleotide. The CDR3 length is 12 residues. Germline V CDR1 and CDR2: SQVTM, ANQGSEA. The V end lost 7 bases, the J end lost 4 bases, and 13 bases lay between the germline ends. The data derive from a study of metastatic and nonmetastatic thyroid tumors. The overall study: Repertoires were compared across blood and tumor or nodule tissue from malignant and benign thyroid patients.

Original processing methods: Built for papillary thyroid cancer, a distant-metastasis classifier drew on CDR3 differences across clinicopathological groups. TCRdb re-called clones from the PCR reads using MiXCR. These V and J calls derive from TCRdb rather than the authors' analysis. This table holds 10,000 to 15,000 clones, around 10% found once. Every patient was untreated before thyroid surgery. The TCR was taken from a female donor with papillary thyroid cancer or a benign thyroid nodule (not recorded which). Some clones in this sample may be carry-over from other donors' samples. This chain uses TRBV29-1 with TRBJ1-2; D unresolved. The specimen was blood. DNA for the CDR3: TGCAGCGCTGATGAGATGACCTATGGCTACACCTTC. It specifies CSADEMTYGYTF.